This T cell receptor (beta chain) stems from a study of cytomegalovirus exposure and HLA in healthy donors. General study points: Later, TCR association rates were found to vary by HLA locus, highest for DRB1 and lowest for HLA-C.

The V gene lost 5 bases and the J gene lost 4 bases, with 14 bases spanning the gap. Germline CDR1 reads KGHSH; CDR2 reads LQKENI. The CDR3 is made up of 14 amino acids. Notes on this clone: Its target is unknown.

The PCR made use of 60 Vbeta and 13 Jbeta primers. The repertoire was sequenced with immunoSEQ multiplex PCR; TCRdb's copy has only in-frame clones and lacks some. In the table there are roughly 170,000 clones, roughly 78% of which are singletons. The sequence was obtained from a woman aged 45 to 65 in good health and CMV-seropositive. Sequenced: PBMCs. The chain combines TRBV18 with TRBJ1-1; no clear D. This chain's CDR3 is CASSSSSAGTEAFF. The CDR3 nucleotides read TGTGCCAGCTCATCGTCCTCAGCAGGCACTGAAGCTTTCTTT.